This is a list of T cell receptor beta chains from one sample in a study of OX40 agonist ivuxolimab in advanced cancers. TCRdb's table, derived via immunoSEQ multiplex PCR, lists solely in-frame clones and lacks some. The sample includes 85,000 to 90,000 clones, approximately 90% seen only once; the top ten take approximately 1.2%. Source: CD4+ or CD8+ T cells sorted from blood, taken in a trial of the OX40 agonist ivuxolimab. The origin of the receptors is an adult with an advanced solid tumor such as melanoma, head and neck, liver or kidney cancer. CDR3s include the opening cysteine and the closing phenylalanine or tryptophan. A D gene is named only where the DNA matches it firmly. Size is stated for part of the rows, as once, few or many counts, or as a class when the clone is expanded.

D: -
J: TRBJ2-7
V: TRBV7-2
size: -
CDR3: CASSVLRDTSEQYF
DNA: TGTGCCAGCAGCGTCCTGAGGGACACAAGCGAGCAGTACTTC

D: -
J: TRBJ2-5
V: TRBV9
size: -
CDR3: CASSVSPGGETQYF
DNA: TGTGCCAGCAGCGTATCGCCTGGAGGGGAGACCCAGTACTTC

D: -
J: TRBJ1-3
V: TRBV5-5
size: -
CDR3: CASSLSTGSGNTIYF
DNA: TGTGCCAGCAGCCTAAGTACAGGCTCTGGAAACACCATATATTTT

D: -
J: TRBJ2-3
V: TRBV10-3
size: -
CDR3: CAISVATTPDTQYF
DNA: TGTGCCATCAGTGTCGCGACTACCCCAGATACGCAGTATTTT

D: -
J: TRBJ2-1
V: TRBV28
size: -
CDR3: CASSPLELAKQFF
DNA: TGTGCCAGCAGCCCTCTGGAACTAGCTAAGCAGTTCTTC

D: TRBD1
J: TRBJ1-2
V: TRBV7-2
size: -
CDR3: CASSPPRGVYGYTF
DNA: TGTGCCAGCAGCCCCCCCAGGGGGGTCTATGGCTACACCTTC

D: -
J: TRBJ1-3
V: TRBV7-3
size: -
CDR3: CASSPPYSNTIYF
DNA: TGTGCCAGCAGCCCCCCCTACTCGAACACCATATATTTT

D: -
J: TRBJ2-2
V: TRBV19
size: once
CDR3: CASIRTYTGELFF
DNA: TGTGCCAGTATCCGGACCTACACCGGGGAGCTGTTTTTT

D: -
J: TRBJ1-2
V: TRBV5-8
size: -
CDR3: CASRPLGVPGYTF
DNA: TGTGCCAGCAGACCTCTAGGGGTACCTGGCTACACCTTC

D: -
J: TRBJ2-7
V: TRBV7-9
size: -
CDR3: CASSRGADPLEQYF
DNA: TGTGCCAGCAGCAGGGGGGCGGACCCTCTCGAGCAGTACTTC

D: TRBD2
J: TRBJ2-5
V: TRBV28
size: -
CDR3: CASSWTGTSGKETQYF
DNA: TGTGCCAGCAGTTGGACCGGGACTAGCGGGAAGGAGACCCAGTACTTC

D: TRBD1
J: TRBJ1-1
V: TRBV7-2
size: -
CDR3: CASSLVGQGATEAFF
DNA: TGTGCCAGCAGCTTAGTCGGACAGGGGGCGACTGAAGCTTTCTTT

D: -
J: TRBJ2-7
V: TRBV6-5
size: -
CDR3: CASSYFPGRNYEQYF
DNA: TGTGCCAGCAGTTACTTTCCGGGACGGAACTACGAGCAGTACTTC

D: TRBD2
J: TRBJ2-2
V: TRBV7-2
size: -
CDR3: CASSSWTSGRTGELFF
DNA: TGTGCCAGCAGTTCCTGGACTAGCGGGAGGACCGGGGAGCTGTTTTTT

D: TRBD2
J: TRBJ2-7
V: TRBV28
size: -
CDR3: CASSTTSGYPLHEQYF
DNA: TGTGCCAGCAGCACGACTAGCGGGTACCCTCTACACGAGCAGTACTTC

D: TRBD2
J: TRBJ2-1
V: TRBV9
size: -
CDR3: CASSVAGGSYNEQFF
DNA: TGTGCCAGCAGCGTCGCGGGGGGTTCCTACAATGAGCAGTTCTTC

D: TRBD2
J: TRBJ2-1
V: TRBV30
size: -
CDR3: CAWNLADPQQFF
DNA: TGTGCCTGGAACCTAGCGGATCCCCAGCAGTTCTTC

D: -
J: TRBJ1-2
V: TRBV11-2
size: -
CDR3: CASSRTGGYTF
DNA: TGTGCCAGCAGCCGTACCGGGGGCTACACCTTC

D: -
J: TRBJ1-5
V: TRBV11-2
size: -
CDR3: CASSPLGAGNQPQHF
DNA: TGTGCCAGCAGCCCATTAGGGGCAGGCAATCAGCCCCAGCATTTT

D: TRBD2
J: TRBJ2-7
V: TRBV7-8
size: -
CDR3: CASSRTSGYEQYF
DNA: TGTGCCAGCAGCCGGACTAGCGGATACGAGCAGTACTTC